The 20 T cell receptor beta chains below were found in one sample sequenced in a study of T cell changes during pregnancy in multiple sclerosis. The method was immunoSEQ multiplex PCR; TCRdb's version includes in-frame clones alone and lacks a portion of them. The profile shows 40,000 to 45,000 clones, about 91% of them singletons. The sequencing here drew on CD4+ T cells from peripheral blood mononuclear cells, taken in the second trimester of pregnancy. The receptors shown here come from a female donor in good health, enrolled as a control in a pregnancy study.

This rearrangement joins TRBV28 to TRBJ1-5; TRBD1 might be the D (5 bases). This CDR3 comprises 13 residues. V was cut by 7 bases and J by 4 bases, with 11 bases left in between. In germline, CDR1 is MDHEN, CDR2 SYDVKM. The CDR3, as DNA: TGTGCCAGCAAATTCAGGGAAAATCAGCCCCAGCATTTT. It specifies CASKFRENQPQHF.

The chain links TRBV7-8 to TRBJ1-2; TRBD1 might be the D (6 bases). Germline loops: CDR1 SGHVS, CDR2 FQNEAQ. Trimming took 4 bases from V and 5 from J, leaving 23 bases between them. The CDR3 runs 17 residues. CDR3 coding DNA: TGTGCCAGCAGCTCAGGACAGCGCTCGGGCCATATATATGGCTACACCTTC. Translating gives CASSSGQRSGHIYGYTF.

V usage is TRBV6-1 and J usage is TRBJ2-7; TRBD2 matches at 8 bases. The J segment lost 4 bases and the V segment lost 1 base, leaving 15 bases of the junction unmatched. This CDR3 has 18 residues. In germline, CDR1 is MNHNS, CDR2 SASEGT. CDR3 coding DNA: TGTGCCAGCAGTGAAGGGAGCGGGAGTGCGTATGCCTTGTACGAGCAGTACTTC. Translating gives CASSEGSGSAYALYEQYF.

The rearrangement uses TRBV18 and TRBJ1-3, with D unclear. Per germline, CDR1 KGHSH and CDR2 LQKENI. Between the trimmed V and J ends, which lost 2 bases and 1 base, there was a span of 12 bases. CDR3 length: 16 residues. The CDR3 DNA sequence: TGTGCCAGCTCACCAGAGTTCGGTGGTTCTGGAAACACCATATATTTT. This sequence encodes CASSPEFGGSGNTIYF.

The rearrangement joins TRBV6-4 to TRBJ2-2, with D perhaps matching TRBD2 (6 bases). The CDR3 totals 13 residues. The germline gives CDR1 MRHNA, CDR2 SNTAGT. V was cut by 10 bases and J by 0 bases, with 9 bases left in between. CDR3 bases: TGTGCCACCGGGACTTCGAACACCGGGGAGCTGTTTTTT. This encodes CATGTSNTGELFF.

For the CDR3, the DNA is TGTGCCTGGACCGGGTTGTCAGATACGCAGTATTTT. Encoded protein: CAWTGLSDTQYF. The chain employs TRBV30 and TRBJ2-3, with D uncertain. CDR3 length: 12 amino acids. CDR1 is GTSNPN and CDR2 is SVGIG in the germline V gene (reference sequence). V was clipped by 4 bases and J by 4 bases, with 9 bases between them.

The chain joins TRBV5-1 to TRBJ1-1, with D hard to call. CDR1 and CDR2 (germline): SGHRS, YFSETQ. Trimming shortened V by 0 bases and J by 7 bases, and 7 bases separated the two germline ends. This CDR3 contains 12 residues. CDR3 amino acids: CASSLGTSEAFF. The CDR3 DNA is TGCGCCAGCAGCTTGGGTACGAGTGAAGCTTTCTTT.

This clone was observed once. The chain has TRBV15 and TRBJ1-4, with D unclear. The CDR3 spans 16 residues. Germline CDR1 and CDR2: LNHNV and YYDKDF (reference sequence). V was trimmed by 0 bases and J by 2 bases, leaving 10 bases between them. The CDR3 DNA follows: TGTGCCACCAGCAGAGACCAAGGAGGGACTAATGAAAAACTGTTTTTT. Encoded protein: CATSRDQGGTNEKLFF.

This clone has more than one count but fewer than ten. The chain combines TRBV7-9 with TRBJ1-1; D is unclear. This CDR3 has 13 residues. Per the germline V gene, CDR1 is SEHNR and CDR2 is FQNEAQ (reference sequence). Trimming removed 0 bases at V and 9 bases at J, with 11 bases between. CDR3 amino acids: CASSLAARPQAFF. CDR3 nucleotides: TGTGCCAGCAGCTTAGCAGCCAGGCCGCAAGCTTTCTTT.

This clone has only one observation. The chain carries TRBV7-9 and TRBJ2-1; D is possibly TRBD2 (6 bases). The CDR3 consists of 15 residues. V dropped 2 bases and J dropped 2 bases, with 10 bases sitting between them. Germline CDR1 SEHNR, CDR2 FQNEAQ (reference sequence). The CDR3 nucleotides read TGTGCCAGCAGCTTATTCGGGGGTGCCTACAATGAGCAGTTCTTC. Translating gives CASSLFGGAYNEQFF. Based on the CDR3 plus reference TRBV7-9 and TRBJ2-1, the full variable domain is DTGVSQNPRHKITKRGQNVTFRCDPISEHNRLYWYRQTLGQGPEFLTYFQNEAQLEKSRLLSDRFSAERPKGSFSTLEIQRTEQGDSAMYLCASSLFGGAYNEQFFGPGTRLTVL.

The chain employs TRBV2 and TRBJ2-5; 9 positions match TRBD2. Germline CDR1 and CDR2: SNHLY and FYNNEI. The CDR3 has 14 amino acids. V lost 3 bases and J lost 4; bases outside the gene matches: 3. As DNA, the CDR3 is TGTGCCAGCAGTGATAGCGGGGGAGGAGAGACCCAGTACTTC. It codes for CASSDSGGGETQYF.

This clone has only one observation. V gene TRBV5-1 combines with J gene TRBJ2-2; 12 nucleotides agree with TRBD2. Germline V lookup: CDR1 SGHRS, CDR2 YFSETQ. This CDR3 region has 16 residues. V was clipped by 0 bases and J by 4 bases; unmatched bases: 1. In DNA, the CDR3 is TGCGCCAGCAGCTTGGAACTAGCGGGGGGCACCGGGGAGCTGTTTTTT. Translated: CASSLELAGGTGELFF.

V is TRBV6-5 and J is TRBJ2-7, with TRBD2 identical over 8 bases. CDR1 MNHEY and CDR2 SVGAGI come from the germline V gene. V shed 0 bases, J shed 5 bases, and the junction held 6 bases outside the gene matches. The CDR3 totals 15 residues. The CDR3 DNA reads TGTGCCAGCAGTTACTCGAGCGGGAGTCTCAACGAGCAGTACTTC. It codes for CASSYSSGSLNEQYF.

The CDR3 reads CASSWGLDRENIQYF. DNA of the CDR3: TGTGCCAGCAGTTGGGGGCTGGACAGGGAAAACATTCAGTACTTC. V and J are TRBV5-8 and TRBJ2-4, with 8 positions matching TRBD1. CDR3 size: 15 residues. Germline CDR1 is SGHTS and CDR2 is YDEGEE. The V and J ends lost 5 bases and 5 bases, in that order; junction bases with no gene match: 9.

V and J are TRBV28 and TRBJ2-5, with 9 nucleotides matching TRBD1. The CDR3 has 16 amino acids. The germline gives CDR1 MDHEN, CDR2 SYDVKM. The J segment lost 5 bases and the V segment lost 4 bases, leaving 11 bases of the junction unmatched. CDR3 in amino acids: CASSSSGTGFEETQYF. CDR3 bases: TGTGCCAGCAGTTCCTCAGGGACAGGGTTTGAGGAGACCCAGTACTTC.

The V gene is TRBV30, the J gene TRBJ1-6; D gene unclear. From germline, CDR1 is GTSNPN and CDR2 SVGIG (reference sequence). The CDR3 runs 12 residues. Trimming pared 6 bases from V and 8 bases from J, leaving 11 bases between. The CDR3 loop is CACSGSDSPLHF. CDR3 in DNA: TGTGCCTGTTCAGGTTCTGATTCACCCCTCCACTTT.

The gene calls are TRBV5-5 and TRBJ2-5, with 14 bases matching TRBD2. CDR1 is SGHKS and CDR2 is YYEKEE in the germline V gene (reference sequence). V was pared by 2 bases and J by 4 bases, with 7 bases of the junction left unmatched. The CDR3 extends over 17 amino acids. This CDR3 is CASSFPGLAGVGETQYF. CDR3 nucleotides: TGTGCCAGCAGCTTTCCGGGACTAGCGGGAGTTGGAGAGACCCAGTACTTC.

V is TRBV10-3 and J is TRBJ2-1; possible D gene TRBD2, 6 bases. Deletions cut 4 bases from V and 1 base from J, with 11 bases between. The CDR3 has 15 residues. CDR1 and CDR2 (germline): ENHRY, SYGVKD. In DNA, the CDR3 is TGTGCCATCAGTGTAGCGGAGGCTTCCTACAATGAGCAGTTCTTC. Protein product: CAISVAEASYNEQFF.

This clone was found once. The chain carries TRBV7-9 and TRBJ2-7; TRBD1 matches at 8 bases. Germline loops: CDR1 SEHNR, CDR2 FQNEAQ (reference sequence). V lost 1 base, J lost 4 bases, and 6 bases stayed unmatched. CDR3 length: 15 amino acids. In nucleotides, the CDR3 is TGTGCCAGCAGCTTAGGCACAGGGGGAATTTACGAGCAGTACTTC. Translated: CASSLGTGGIYEQYF. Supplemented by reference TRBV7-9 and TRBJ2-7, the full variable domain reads DTGVSQNPRHKITKRGQNVTFRCDPISEHNRLYWYRQTLGQGPEFLTYFQNEAQLEKSRLLSDRFSAERPKGSFSTLEIQRTEQGDSAMYLCASSLGTGGIYEQYFGPGTRLTVT.

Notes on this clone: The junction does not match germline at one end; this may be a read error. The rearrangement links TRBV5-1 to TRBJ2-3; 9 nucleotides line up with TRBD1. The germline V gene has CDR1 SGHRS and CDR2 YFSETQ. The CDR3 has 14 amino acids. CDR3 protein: CASRLGQGEDTQYF. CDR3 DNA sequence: TGCGCCAGCAGATTGGGACAGGGAGAAGATACGCAGTATTTT. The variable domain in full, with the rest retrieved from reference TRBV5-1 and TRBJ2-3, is KAGVTQTPRYLIKTRGQQVTLSCSPISGHRSVSWYQQTPGQGLQFLFEYFSETQRNKGNFPGRFSGRQFSNSRSEMNVSTLELGDSALYLCASRLGQGEDTQYFGPGTRLTVL.